This paragraph covers one T cell receptor beta chain sequence. This sample is drawn from a study of blood T cells in healthy people across ages. Together with a sample-barcoded 5' primer, a J-beta primer mix was included in a second PCR lasting roughly 6 to 12 cycles. TCRdb ran MiXCR on the 5' RACE reads and lists one entry per CDR3 protein. This table holds about 1.8 million distinct CDR3 sequences, 49% found once. CDR3 size: 15 residues. CDR1 and CDR2 from the germline V gene are WSHSY and SAAADI. V lost 2 bases and J lost 4, with 12 bases in between. This chain connects TRBV10-2 to TRBJ2-4, with D tentatively TRBD1 or TRBD2 (5 bases each). The sample comprised blood. The origin of this receptor is a woman in her 40s in good health. The chain's CDR3 is CASSEPGTKKNIQYF. In DNA, the CDR3 is TGCGCCAGCAGTGAGCCGGGGACGAAAAAAAACATTCAGTACTTC.